The rows below give T cell receptor beta chains drawn from one sample of a study of blood T cell dynamics during melanoma immunotherapy. The method was immunoSEQ multiplex PCR; TCRdb's version includes in-frame clones alone and lacks a portion of them. The data show 16,000 or so clones, roughly 92% seen once. Sequencing used blood, obtained from a patient treated with checkpoint blockade. The receptors were sampled from a human donor with melanoma. The CDR3 runs from the conserved cysteine through the conserved F or W. The D gene is left open where the match is weak. Clone size, where shown, is once, few, many, or a class for clones that have expanded.

TRBD2	NA	TRBV29-1	TRBJ2-3	TGCAGCGTCGCCGGGACTAGCGGGGGGGCCATATTTTTGATTACGCAGTATTTT	CSVAGTSGGAIFLITQYF
NA	NA	TRBV7-9	TRBJ1-1	TGTGCCAGCAGCTTAGCGGAGACAGCAGAAGCTTTCTTT	CASSLAETAEAFF
TRBD1	NA	TRBV7-2	TRBJ1-5	TGTGCCAGCAGCTTAAGACAGGGGGCGCGGGGGCAGCCCCAGCATTTT	CASSLRQGARGQPQHF
NA	NA	TRBV7-6	TRBJ2-2	TGTGCCAGCAGCTTGACCAGGCCCACCGGGGAGCTGTTTTTT	CASSLTRPTGELFF
NA	NA	TRBV28	TRBJ1-1	TGTGCCAGCAGGTCGAACTACCGCCGAGGACAGAGGAACACTGAAGCTTTCTTT	CASRSNYRRGQRNTEAFF
NA	NA	TRBV5-1	TRBJ1-1	TGCGCCAGCAGCTTGGGGGCAGCGAACACTGAAGCTTTCTTT	CASSLGAANTEAFF
TRBD1	NA	TRBV10-3	TRBJ1-4	TGTGCCATCCGTGGACAGGGGGATGAAAAACTGTTTTTT	CAIRGQGDEKLFF
NA	NA	TRBV13	TRBJ1-3	TGTGCCAGCAGCTTAACCCGCTCCGGGACAAGCGCTGGAAACACCATATATTTT	CASSLTRSGTSAGNTIYF
NA	NA	TRBV27	TRBJ1-5	TGTGCCAGCAGTTTATTCGGAGGGGGAGGACAGCCCCAGCATTTT	CASSLFGGGGQPQHF
NA	once	TRBV19	TRBJ2-7	TGTGCCAGTAGTACCGACAGAGACCCCTACGAGCAGTACTTC	CASSTDRDPYEQYF
TRBD1	NA	TRBV19	TRBJ1-6	TGTGCCAGTAGCTCCGGGACAGGGGGCTCACCCCTCCACTTT	CASSSGTGGSPLHF
NA	NA	TRBV18	TRBJ1-3	TGTGCCAGCTCTGTGGACAGCCCTTCAGGAAACACCATATATTTT	CASSVDSPSGNTIYF
NA	NA	TRBV9	TRBJ2-2	TGTGCCAGCGGTCCGAGGGGGGGAGACTTGACTTCAATGGTCACCGGGGAGCTGTTTTTT	CASGPRGGDLTSMVTGELFF
TRBD1	NA	TRBV19	TRBJ1-2	TGTGCCAGTAGTATAGAGAACAGGGGTCGCGGCTACACCTTC	CASSIENRGRGYTF
TRBD1	NA	TRBV5-5	TRBJ1-2	TGTGCCAGCAGTACGGACAGGGCCGGCTATGGCTACACCTTC	CASSTDRAGYGYTF
NA	NA	TRBV7-9	TRBJ2-7	TGTGCCAGCAGCTCTACCGGTGGCAGGGGCCACGAGCAGTACTTC	CASSSTGGRGHEQYF
TRBD1	NA	TRBV29-1	TRBJ2-5	TGCAGCGCCGCGGGACAGGGAGAGACCCAGTACTTC	CSAAGQGETQYF
NA	NA	TRBV19	TRBJ1-3	TGTGCCAGTAGCGTGACAGGCAACTCTGGAAACACCATATATTTT	CASSVTGNSGNTIYF
TRBD1	NA	TRBV7-8	TRBJ1-5	TGTGCCAGCAGCTTAGCAGGGGACAGGCACAATCAGCCCCAGCATTTT	CASSLAGDRHNQPQHF
TRBD2	NA	TRBV7-2	TRBJ2-3	TGTGCCAGCAGCTTTTTAGCGGGAGCGAACACAGATACGCAGTATTTT	CASSFLAGANTDTQYF
TRBD2	NA	TRBV10-1	TRBJ2-2	TGCGCCAGCAGTTCCGGGAGGGCCCCCGGGGAGCTGTTTTTT	CASSSGRAPGELFF
NA	NA	TRBV11-2	TRBJ2-7	TGTGCCAGCAGCAAGCCTGGGCTAGACCTCTACTTC	CASSKPGLDLYF
NA	NA	TRBV14	TRBJ1-1	TGTGCCAGCAGCCAGCAATTACAGGGATCCACTGAAGCTTTCTTT	CASSQQLQGSTEAFF
TRBD1	once	TRBV11-2	TRBJ1-1	TGTGCCAGCAGCATCGGCAGGGGGTTTACTGAAGCTTTCTTT	CASSIGRGFTEAFF
TRBD2	NA	TRBV6-5	TRBJ2-1	TGTGCCAGCAGTCAAAGCGGGAGTATGTATGAGCAGTTCTTC	CASSQSGSMYEQFF
NA	NA	TRBV29-1	TRBJ2-7	TGCAGCGTGACCGGGACAACCTACGAGCAGTACTTC	CSVTGTTYEQYF
NA	NA	TRBV6-4	TRBJ2-1	TGTGCCAGCAGTGATGGGGGAGCGAGCTCCTACAATGAGCAGTTCTTC	CASSDGGASSYNEQFF
NA	NA	TRBV27	TRBJ1-1	TGTGCCAGCAGTTGGGGGGGAGAGAACACTGAAGCTTTCTTT	CASSWGGENTEAFF
NA	NA	TRBV30	TRBJ2-7	TGTGCCTGGAGTCCCGGTTCCTACGAGCAGTACTTC	CAWSPGSYEQYF
TRBD1	NA	TRBV28	TRBJ1-2	TGTGCCAGCAGCCCCCGGGACAGAAATGGCTACACCTTC	CASSPRDRNGYTF
NA	NA	TRBV21-1	TRBJ2-7	TGTGCCAGCAGCCGTCTTTGGGCTAGCGGGGGGCCGAGAACTTACGAGCAGTACTTC	CASSRLWASGGPRTYEQYF
TRBD1	NA	TRBV6-1	TRBJ2-7	TGTGCCAGCTGCAACAGGGGCCCGGGGTACGAGCAGTACTTC	CASCNRGPGYEQYF
NA	NA	TRBV30	TRBJ1-1	TGTGCCTGGAGTTATTCGAACACTGAAGCTTTCTTT	CAWSYSNTEAFF
TRBD2	NA	TRBV9	TRBJ2-1	TGTGCCAGCAGCGTAGGGGGGACTAGTCAGCGCTCCTACAATGAGCAGTTCTTC	CASSVGGTSQRSYNEQFF
NA	NA	TRBV19	TRBJ1-1	TGTGCCAGTATGTTATCGGGGGGAGGAAAGGACACTGAAGCTTTCTTT	CASMLSGGGKDTEAFF
TRBD2	NA	TRBV19	TRBJ2-5	TGTGCCAGTAGTATGACCAGCTCGGGACTACATAAAGAGACCCAGTACTTC	CASSMTSSGLHKETQYF
NA	once	TRBV29-1	TRBJ2-5	TGCAGCGTTGAAGGATCGGGGGTCTTGCAAGAGACCCAGTACTTC	CSVEGSGVLQETQYF
TRBD2	NA	TRBV5-4	TRBJ2-2	TGTGCCAGCAGCCCGGGACTAGCGGGAGGTATTCCCGGGGAGCTGTTTTTT	CASSPGLAGGIPGELFF
NA	NA	TRBV6-1	TRBJ1-1	TGTGCCAGCAGTGAAAAGGGAGCTTTCTTT	CASSEKGAFF
NA	NA	TRBV29-1	TRBJ2-5	TGCAGCGTTACCTCTGGGACGGCGAAAGAGACCCAGTACTTC	CSVTSGTAKETQYF
TRBD2	NA	TRBV18	TRBJ2-5	TGTGCCAGCTCACCAACGATGACTAGCGGGGGGGTCGCGACCCAGTACTTC	CASSPTMTSGGVATQYF
NA	NA	TRBV2	TRBJ1-1	TGTGCCAGCAGGCTCGGTGGGACTGAAGCTTTCTTT	CASRLGGTEAFF
NA	NA	TRBV15	TRBJ2-7	TGTGCCACCAGCAGCGGGGTCCTGGGTGAGCAGTACTTC	CATSSGVLGEQYF
NA	NA	TRBV21-1	TRBJ1-2	TGTGCCAGCAGCAAAGGGGGCCGGGGAGAGTGGAACTATGGCTACACCTTC	CASSKGGRGEWNYGYTF